Following are 26 T cell receptor beta chains from one sample sequenced in a study of T cells after yellow fever vaccination. TCRdb reprocessed the 5' RACE reads with MiXCR, giving one entry per CDR3 protein. The sample has roughly 340,000 distinct CDR3 sequences; 3% to 4.5% are singletons. This sample comprised PBMCs, obtained 5 days after the yellow fever booster vaccination. These TCRs come from a man younger than 30 who received the YFV17D yellow fever vaccine.

This clonotype was observed a handful of times. The chain has TRBV12-3 or TRBV12-4 and TRBJ1-2; no firm D call. The germline V and J ends were trimmed by 8 bases and 8 bases, with 9 bases remaining between them. CDR3 length: 10 residues. The CDR3 region is CASGAGGYTF. The CDR3 region has the DNA TGTGCCAGCGGAGCGGGCGGCTACACCTTC.

This clonotype was detected only a few times. CDR3 sequence: CASSSGGHSGNTIYF. CDR3 nucleotide sequence: TGTGCCAGCAGTTCCGGTGGGCACTCTGGAAACACCATATATTTT. The rearrangement links TRBV12-3 or TRBV12-4 to TRBJ1-3; D unresolved. The CDR3 sequence is 15 residues long. The V end lost 4 bases, the J end lost 0 bases, and 10 bases lay between the germline ends.

CDR3 sequence (DNA): TGCGCCAGCAGCCGCGGTAGCAGTGACAATGAGCAGTTCTTC. Protein: CASSRGSSDNEQFF. This sequence joins TRBV5-1 and TRBJ2-1; D remains ambiguous. The germline V gene encodes CDR1 SGHRS and CDR2 YFSETQ. Trimming removed 4 bases at V and 5 bases at J, with 13 bases between. The CDR3 length is 14 residues.

This clonotype was detected many times. The chain couples TRBV5-1 to TRBJ1-6; possibly TRBD1 for D (5 bases). Germline V gene sequence: CDR1 SGHRS, CDR2 YFSETQ. The ends were cut back, 1 base at V and 7 bases at J, with 18 bases in the middle. CDR3 length equals 17 residues. Here the CDR3 DNA reads TGCGCCAGCAGCTTGATGCCCCCGGGACGGGAAAATTCACCCCTCCACTTT. Its translation: CASSLMPPGRENSPLHF.

A few counts support this clonotype. V gene TRBV19 combines with J gene TRBJ1-5; 8 bases agree with TRBD1. Germline CDR1 and CDR2: LNHDA and SQIVND (reference sequence). CDR3 length equals 20 residues. V shed 0 bases, J shed 0 bases, and the junction held 13 bases outside the gene matches. CDR3 nucleotide sequence: TGTGCCAGTAGTATAGACCGGGCGGACAGGGACTTTATTAGCAATCAGCCCCAGCATTTT. Its protein is CASSIDRADRDFISNQPQHF. The variable domain in full, with the rest retrieved from reference TRBV19 and TRBJ1-5, is DGGITQSPKYLFRKEGQNVTLSCEQNLNHDAMYWYRQDPGQGLRLIYYSQIVNDFQKGDIAEGYSVSREKKESFPLTVTSAQKNPTAFYLCASSIDRADRDFISNQPQHFGDGTRLSIL.

This clonotype was seen repeatedly, ten times or more. The chain is built from TRBV4-3 and TRBJ1-2; 9 bases map to TRBD1. V lost 0 bases and J lost 6; bases outside the gene matches: 17. This CDR3 has 19 residues. Germline CDR1 is LGHNA and CDR2 is YSLEER. CDR3 sequence (DNA): TGCGCCAGCAGCCAAGATCTTCGGGTTATGGGACAGGGATTTGATGGCTACACCTTC. Encoded protein: CASSQDLRVMGQGFDGYTF.

In this sample, this clonotype turned up a few times. V is TRBV11-3 and J is TRBJ2-1; the match to TRBD2 covers 9 bases. V lost 2 bases, J lost 3 bases, and 2 bases stayed unmatched. The CDR3 is made up of 15 amino acids. From germline, CDR1 is SGHNT and CDR2 YENEEA. Written as DNA, the CDR3 is TGTGCCAGCAGCTTACGCGGGGGGGACTACAATGAGCAGTTCTTC. Translation: CASSLRGGDYNEQFF.

Regarding this clonotype: A read error may explain this, as a much larger clone is one base away. The rearrangement links TRBV5-1 to TRBJ1-6; 9 nucleotides agree with TRBD1. Germline loops: CDR1 SGHRS, CDR2 YFSETQ. Losses at the gene ends were 5 bases for V and 7 bases for J; bases not matched to a gene: 7. The CDR3 length is 15 residues. CDR3 in amino acids: CASREGTGINSPLHF. CDR3 nucleotides: TGCGCCAGCAGGGAGGGGACAGGGATCAATTCACCCCTCCACTTT.

Many counts were recorded for this clonotype. V and J are TRBV28 and TRBJ2-7, with 9 bases identical to TRBD1. The ends lost 6 bases at V and 5 bases at J; junction bases unmatched: 8. The CDR3 is made up of 14 amino acids. The germline gives CDR1 MDHEN, CDR2 SYDVKM. The CDR3 loop is CASSGGQGIHEQYV. CDR3 in DNA: TGTGCCAGCAGCGGAGGACAGGGGATTCACGAGCAGTACGTC.

This clonotype was counted a few times. The chain carries TRBV6-5 and TRBJ1-4; possibly TRBD1 for D (5 bases). The CDR3 runs to 14 residues. The V and J ends lost 4 bases and 7 bases respectively, with 13 bases between them. The V gene's germline CDR1 is MNHEY and CDR2 SVGAGI. The CDR3 reads CASSSFRGGEKLFF. The CDR3 DNA reads as TGTGCCAGCAGTTCGTTCCGGGGGGGTGAAAAACTGTTTTTT.

This clonotype was seen a few times. V and J are TRBV4-1 and TRBJ2-1; 7 positions match TRBD1. The trim removed 1 base at V and 8 bases at J, leaving 11 bases unmatched. The CDR3 extends over 16 amino acids. The V gene's germline CDR1 is MGHRA and CDR2 YSYEKL. CDR3 loop: CASSQGLESGGDEQFF. As DNA, the CDR3 is TGCGCCAGCAGCCAAGGTCTCGAATCAGGGGGAGATGAGCAGTTCTTC.

This chain uses TRBV10-3 with TRBJ2-7; 10 bases are a match to TRBD2. The CDR3 extends over 14 amino acids. The J segment lost 2 bases and the V segment lost 4 bases, leaving 2 bases of the junction unmatched. Per germline, CDR1 ENHRY and CDR2 SYGVKD. The CDR3 DNA reads as TGTGCCATCAGTGTTAGCGGGGGGCCCTACGAGCAGTACTTC. It specifies CAISVSGGPYEQYF.

The J gene is TRBJ2-2, the V gene TRBV5-6; 9 bases are a match to TRBD2. In germline, CDR1 is SGHDT, CDR2 YYEEEE. This CDR3 region has 16 residues. Unmatched junction bases numbered 12, after V lost 5 bases and J lost 7 bases. This CDR3 is CASSLHSGGSGGELFF. DNA of the CDR3: TGTGCCAGCAGTCTCCATAGCGGGGGTTCTGGCGGGGAGCTGTTTTTT.

V usage is TRBV5-6 and J usage is TRBJ2-1; 7 bases agree with TRBD1. This CDR3 is built from 15 residues. With 1 base clipped from V and 2 bases from J, the junction kept 3 bases outside the gene matches. Germline V CDR1 and CDR2: SGHDT, YYEEEE. The CDR3 region is CASSLWDRAYNEQFF. The CDR3 bases are TGTGCCAGCAGCTTGTGGGACAGAGCCTACAATGAGCAGTTCTTC.

This clonotype showed up many times. The gene calls are TRBV4-1 and TRBJ2-2; D might be TRBD2 (6 bases). The CDR3 has 18 amino acids. The germline V gene encodes CDR1 MGHRA and CDR2 YSYEKL. The V end lost 3 bases, the J end lost 1 base, and 18 bases lay between the germline ends. The CDR3 here is CASSHRPSGTGNTGELFF. The CDR3 DNA reads as TGCGCCAGCAGCCACAGACCATCCGGGACTGGGAACACCGGGGAGCTGTTTTTT.

The chain joins TRBV6-6 to TRBJ1-2; perhaps TRBD1 as D (5 bases). CDR1 and CDR2 from the germline V gene are MNHNY and SVGAGI (reference sequence). Trimming pared 7 bases from V and 1 base from J, leaving 10 bases between. The length of the CDR3 is 13 residues. CDR3 nucleotide sequence: TGTGCCAGCATCTTGGGGCGTAACTATGGCTACACCTTC. It encodes CASILGRNYGYTF.

This clonotype was seen many times. The chain is built from TRBV10-3 and TRBJ1-2; possible D gene TRBD1, 5 bases. V shed 7 bases and J shed 7 bases, with 19 bases lying between them. This CDR3 contains 14 residues. Germline CDR1 is ENHRY and CDR2 is SYGVKD. The chain's CDR3 is CAINTLWDPSGYTF. CDR3 coding DNA: TGTGCCATCAATACCCTGTGGGACCCGTCTGGCTACACCTTC.

This rearrangement joins TRBV18 to TRBJ1-2; possibly TRBD1 for D (6 bases). The CDR3 sequence is 17 residues long. V gave up 6 bases and J gave up 1 base, with 21 bases separating them. In germline, CDR1 is KGHSH, CDR2 LQKENI. The CDR3 region has the DNA TGTGCCAGCTCGCCAACAGGGTCGAAGAACTATAACTATGGCTACACCTTC. Translating it yields CASSPTGSKNYNYGYTF.

This clonotype has only a few counts. J is TRBJ2-1 and V is TRBV4-1; maybe TRBD2 (7 bases). Germline CDR1 is MGHRA and CDR2 is YSYEKL. V was clipped by 6 bases and J by 1 base, with 19 bases between them. The CDR3 is made up of 17 amino acids. The CDR3, as DNA: TGCGCCAGCAGGGGCCACAGCGGGGACACGTCCTACAATGAGCAGTTCTTC. Translation: CASRGHSGDTSYNEQFF.

The rearrangement links TRBV12-3 or TRBV12-4 to TRBJ1-5; D not resolved. This CDR3 spans 14 amino acids. Trimming pared 5 bases from V and 0 bases from J, leaving 8 bases between. CDR3 in amino acids: CASSPQISNQPQHF. Written as DNA, the CDR3 is TGTGCCAGCAGTCCACAGATTAGCAATCAGCCCCAGCATTTT.

This clonotype was observed a few times. The chain carries TRBV28 and TRBJ1-2; D is uncertain. CDR1 is MDHEN and CDR2 is SYDVKM in the germline V gene. V lost 10 bases and J 8 bases, leaving 14 bases between the germline ends. This CDR3 is built from 11 residues. CDR3 DNA sequence: TGTGCCACTTCGAGTGGGGAAGGCTACACCTTC. This sequence encodes CATSSGEGYTF.

The V call is TRBV6-6, the J call TRBJ1-3, with 11 bases matching TRBD1. This CDR3 is built from 13 residues. Trimming removed 6 bases from V and 8 bases from J; junction bases left unmatched: 3. CDR1 MNHNY and CDR2 SVGAGI come from the germline V gene (reference sequence). The DNA for the CDR3 is TGTGCCAGCAGCAGGGACAGGGGGGACACCATATATTTT. It codes for CASSRDRGDTIYF.

This clonotype was picked up many times. The chain is built from TRBV6-5 and TRBJ1-6, with TRBD1 as a possible D gene (5 bases). Trimming took off 6 bases at V and 6 bases at J, with 15 bases between the two ends. The length of the CDR3 is 15 residues. Germline V gene data show CDR1 as MNHEY and CDR2 as SVGAGI. The CDR3 here is CASSPPGRVNSPLHF. For the CDR3, the DNA is TGTGCCAGCAGCCCCCCGGGGCGGGTTAATTCACCCCTCCACTTT.

The chain combines TRBV6-2 or TRBV6-3 with TRBJ2-5; a possible D gene is TRBD1 (5 bases). Deletions cut 0 bases from V and 5 bases from J, with 19 bases between. Germline V CDR1 and CDR2: MNHEY, SVGEGT. This CDR3 spans 17 amino acids. The CDR3 is CASSYSQGLDDPETQYF. In DNA form, the CDR3 reads TGTGCCAGCAGTTACTCGCAGGGATTAGACGATCCCGAGACCCAGTACTTC.

This clonotype was picked up many times. This chain uses TRBV7-2 with TRBJ2-5; D perhaps matches TRBD2 (7 bases). The germline V gene encodes CDR1 SGHTA and CDR2 FQGNSA. The CDR3 covers 13 residues. The ends were cut back, 7 bases at V and 7 bases at J, with 16 bases in the middle. CDR3 in DNA: TGTGCCAGCACCGGGGGCGGGGGCGGGACCCAGTACTTC. Residues: CASTGGGGGTQYF.

The V gene is TRBV7-8, the J gene TRBJ2-7; weak D call: TRBD1 (6 bases). The V gene lost 3 bases and the J gene lost 3 bases, with 24 bases spanning the gap. This CDR3 contains 18 residues. Germline assignment: CDR1 SGHVS and CDR2 FQNEAQ. The CDR3 here is CASSFVLDRMEQLYEQYF. Here the CDR3 DNA reads TGTGCCAGCAGCTTCGTTCTCGACAGGATGGAACAGCTCTACGAGCAGTACTTC.